This T cell receptor beta chain is from a study of T cell responses to AZD1222 COVID-19 vaccine. The CDR3 length is 16 residues. Germline CDR1 and CDR2: MNHNS and SASEGT. V was clipped by 3 bases and J by 1 base; unmatched bases: 6. The method was immunoSEQ multiplex PCR; TCRdb's version includes in-frame clones alone and lacks a portion of them. The profile shows 120,000 to 150,000 clones, around 88% of them singletons. V usage is TRBV6-1 and J usage is TRBJ2-1, with TRBD2 matching over 7 bases. The sample here was peripheral blood, taken on day 0 of AZD1222 vaccination. This clonotype was sampled from an adult in good health. Here the CDR3 reads CASSEIVAGSYNEQFF. In DNA, the CDR3 is TGTGCCAGCAGTGAGATAGTAGCGGGTTCCTACAATGAGCAGTTCTTC.